The clone carrying this T cell receptor (beta chain) has a count of ten or more. The antigen is undetermined. The data were obtained in a study of breast tumors, draining lymph nodes, adjacent tissues. Breast cancer patients provided tissue from their axillary draining lymph nodes. Findings and caveats of the study: Compared with lymph nodes, tumors were less diverse; compared with nontumor tissue, more. The data were judged consistent with most tumor T cells coming from lymph node and expanding in tumor. Luminal-like breast cancer showed significantly higher tumor–nontumor repertoire similarity than basal-like. Tumor T cell lymph node origin was a supported hypothesis, not proven.

TCRdb used MiXCR to reprocess the multiplex PCR reads, holding one entry per CDR3 protein. The sample includes over 200,000 distinct CDR3 sequences, 30% to 35% of them seen just once. The CDR3 runs to 11 residues. With 9 bases removed from V and 4 bases from J, the gap between germline ends came to 7 bases. Germline CDR1 is SNHLY and CDR2 is FYNNEI. The receptor comes from a female donor with breast cancer. Some clones in this sample may be carry-over from other donors' samples. Sequencing was done on a sample of axillary lymph node tissue. The genes are TRBV2 and TRBJ2-1; no firm D call. The CDR3, as DNA: TGTGCCAGTCAGGATTACAATGAGCAGTTCTTC. Translated, it gives CASQDYNEQFF.